The rows below give T cell receptor beta chains drawn from one sample of a study of shared clonotypes between healthy human individuals. Sequencing was performed with immunoSEQ multiplex PCR; in TCRdb, only in-frame clones are kept and a portion is missing. Among around 720,000 clones listed, more than 70% were seen once. Source material: memory CD4+ T cells sorted from blood. These receptors came from a woman aged 30 to 39 in good health. Each CDR3 is given with its conserved first and last residue. The order of the fields is D gene, V gene, clone size, J gene, CDR3 length, CDR3 protein, CDR3 DNA. A D gene is named only where the DNA matches it firmly. Size is omitted from some rows. Given values are once, few, many or a class for expanded clones.

.	TRBV11-2	.	TRBJ2-5	15	CASSSLAGAQETQYF	TGTGCCAGCAGCTCCCTCGCGGGGGCCCAAGAGACCCAGTACTTC
.	TRBV6-1	.	TRBJ2-5	12	CASSGDLETQYF	TGTGCCAGCTCGGGGGATCTCGAGACCCAGTACTTC
.	TRBV6-5	many	TRBJ1-5	13	CASSQGLNQPQHF	TGTGCCAGCAGCCAGGGCCTCAATCAGCCCCAGCATTTT
.	TRBV28	.	TRBJ1-5	13	CASRVGGNQPQHF	TGTGCCAGCAGGGTGGGGGGGAATCAGCCCCAGCATTTT
TRBD1	TRBV5-1	.	TRBJ1-4	17	CASSFYPVGQGGEKLFF	TGCGCCAGCAGCTTTTATCCGGTTGGACAGGGAGGAGAAAAACTGTTTTTT
TRBD2	TRBV30	.	TRBJ2-1	17	CAWSAGILAGEYNEQFF	TGTGCCTGGAGTGCCGGCATTCTAGCGGGGGAATACAATGAGCAGTTCTTC
TRBD1	TRBV19	.	TRBJ1-2	13	CASSPQDRDGYTF	TGTGCCAGTAGTCCCCAGGACAGGGATGGCTACACCTTC
.	TRBV14	.	TRBJ2-2	17	CASSQGRGPTNTGELFF	TGTGCCAGCAGCCAGGGCAGGGGTCCTACTAACACCGGGGAGCTGTTTTTT
.	TRBV7-9	.	TRBJ2-2	16	CASSLGISGNTGELFF	TGTGCCAGCAGCTTAGGAATTAGCGGGAACACCGGGGAGCTGTTTTTT
.	TRBV7-9	.	TRBJ1-1	12	CASSLDPLGAFF	TGTGCCAGCAGCTTAGACCCGCTGGGGGCTTTCTTT
TRBD1	TRBV25-1	.	TRBJ2-7	15	CASSESGTGSYEQYF	TGTGCCAGCAGTGAGTCAGGGACAGGGTCCTACGAGCAGTACTTC
TRBD1	TRBV12-5	.	TRBJ2-3	13	CASAGQLTDTQYF	TGTGCTAGTGCGGGACAGCTCACAGATACGCAGTATTTT
.	TRBV19	.	TRBJ1-1	16	CASIPRVGRLNTEAFF	TGTGCCAGTATCCCAAGGGTCGGCAGACTGAACACTGAAGCTTTCTTT